This TCR beta chain was documented in a study of cytomegalovirus exposure and HLA in healthy donors. Turning to the study itself: HLA-typed donors were the source of about 90 million unique TCRs held in an early data release.

This clone appeared once. Its antigen is undetermined. Primers: 60 Vbeta forward and 13 Jbeta reverse. The protocol was immunoSEQ multiplex PCR, while the TCRdb copy is restricted to in-frame clones and leaves out a portion. Of about 170,000 clones in the sample, around 82% are singletons; the top ten hold under 0.4%. In germline, CDR1 is ENHRY, CDR2 SYGVKD. The CDR3 extends over 20 amino acids. With V trimmed by 0 bases and J by 0 bases, 11 bases remained unmatched. Study findings and constraints: Highly shared sequence variants in one cluster were likely a sequencing artifact. Among TCR beta chains of equal frequency, HLA-associated ones were more clonally expanded in a later analysis.

The sequence was collected from a boy aged 2 to 10 in good health and CMV-seronegative. The sequencing sample was made of PBMCs. The V call is TRBV10-3, the J call TRBJ2-3; 11 nucleotides agree with TRBD2. CDR3 DNA sequence: TGTGCCATCAGTGAGTCGGTGGGGGCTAGCGGGAGGAAAAGCACAGATACGCAGTATTTT. Protein sequence: CAISESVGASGRKSTDTQYF.